The sample holds many counts of the clone carrying this T cell receptor (beta chain). TCR beta CDR3 sequences were amplified from RNA transcripts. Using the HTBI primer set, a first-round RT-PCR was run on the TCR CDR3. TCRdb recomputed calls from the multiplex PCR reads with MiXCR, one row per CDR3 protein. Among over 450,000 distinct CDR3 sequences, about 15% were seen once, and the ten largest hold about a sixth. This sample is part of a study of T cells in Graves' hyperthyroidism and ophthalmopathy. Reasons for excluding patients were uncontrolled infection, other autoimmune disease, pregnancy or lactation. PBMCs came from 7.5 to 10 ml fresh peripheral blood. This CDR3 has 15 residues. Germline CDR1 and CDR2: MNHNS and SASEGT. Trimming removed 5 bases at V and 0 bases at J, with 11 bases between.

V is TRBV6-1 and J is TRBJ1-5, with D possibly matching TRBD1 (5 bases). Sequenced: blood. This sequence originates from a woman under 30 with Graves' hyperthyroidism. The DNA for the CDR3 is TGTGCCAGCAGTCCGCGAGACAGTAGCAATCAGCCCCAGCATTTT. Its protein product is CASSPRDSSNQPQHF.